What follows are 4 T cell receptor beta chains derived from one specimen sequenced in a study of blood T cell repertoires in COVID-19. Assay used: immunoSEQ multiplex PCR; TCRdb lists only in-frame clones, some missing. This table holds fewer than 250,000 clones, about 83% found once. The sample consisted of peripheral blood. The receptors stem from a man aged 50-60 years with acute or convalescent COVID-19.

This chain connects TRBV18 to TRBJ2-1, with D possibly TRBD1 on 5 matching bases. The germline gives CDR1 KGHSH, CDR2 LQKENI. The ends were cut back, 0 bases at V and 1 base at J, with 10 bases in the middle. This CDR3 spans 16 amino acids. The DNA of the CDR3 is TGTGCCAGCTCACCACCGCTCAGGGTGTCCTACAATGAGCAGTTCTTC. This codes for CASSPPLRVSYNEQFF. Combining the CDR3 with reference TRBV18 and TRBJ2-1 gives the whole variable domain NAGVMQNPRHLVRRRGQEARLRCSPMKGHSHVYWYRQLPEEGLKFMVYLQKENIIDESGMPKERFSAEFPKEGPSILRIQQVVRGDSAAYFCASSPPLRVSYNEQFFGPGTRLTVL.

J is TRBJ1-2 and V is TRBV6-5; D perhaps matches TRBD1 (5 bases). The V end lost 8 bases, the J end lost 6 bases, and 10 bases lay between the germline ends. The CDR3 consists of 11 residues. From germline, CDR1 is MNHEY and CDR2 SVGAGI. The CDR3 is CASWGLDGYTF. As DNA, the CDR3 is TGTGCCAGCTGGGGCCTTGATGGCTACACCTTC.

The chain is built from TRBV11-3 and TRBJ1-1; D uncertain. CDR1 and CDR2 from the germline V gene are SGHNT and YENEEA. Trimming took 5 bases from V and 0 from J, leaving 7 bases between them. CDR3 size: 13 residues. CDR3 sequence reads: CASSPTVNTEAFF. DNA for the CDR3: TGTGCCAGCAGCCCAACAGTGAACACTGAAGCTTTCTTT.

The rearrangement links TRBV12-3 or TRBV12-4 to TRBJ1-6; no reliable D call. With 6 bases removed from V and 9 bases from J, the gap between germline ends came to 12 bases. CDR3 size: 13 residues. For the CDR3, the DNA is TGTGCCAGCAGACCTGACAATGTTTCACCCCTCCACTTT. It codes for CASRPDNVSPLHF.